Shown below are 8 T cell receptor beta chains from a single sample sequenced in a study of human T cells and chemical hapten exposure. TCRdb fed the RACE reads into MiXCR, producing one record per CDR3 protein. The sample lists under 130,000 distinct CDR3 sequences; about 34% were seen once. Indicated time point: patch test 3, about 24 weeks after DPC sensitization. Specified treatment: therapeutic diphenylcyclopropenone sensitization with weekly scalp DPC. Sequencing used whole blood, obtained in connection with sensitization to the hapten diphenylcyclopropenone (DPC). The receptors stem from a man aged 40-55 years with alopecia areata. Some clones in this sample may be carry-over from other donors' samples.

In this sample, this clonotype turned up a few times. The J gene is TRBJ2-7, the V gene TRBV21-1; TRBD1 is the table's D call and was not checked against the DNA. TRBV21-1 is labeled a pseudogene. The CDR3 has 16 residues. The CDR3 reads CASSTCPGQGLYEQYV. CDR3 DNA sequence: TGTGCCAGCAGCACATGTCCGGGACAGGGCCTCTACGAGCAGTACGTC.

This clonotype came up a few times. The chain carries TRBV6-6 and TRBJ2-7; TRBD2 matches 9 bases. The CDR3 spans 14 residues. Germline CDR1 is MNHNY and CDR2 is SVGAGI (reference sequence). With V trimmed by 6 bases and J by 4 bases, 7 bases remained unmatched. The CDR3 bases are TGTGCCAGCAGCCGGCCGGGACTAGCATACGAGCAGTACGTC. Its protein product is CASSRPGLAYEQYV.

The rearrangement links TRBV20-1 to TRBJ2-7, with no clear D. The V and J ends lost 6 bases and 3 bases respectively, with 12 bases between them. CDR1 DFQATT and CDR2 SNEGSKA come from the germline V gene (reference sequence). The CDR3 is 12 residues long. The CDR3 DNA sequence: TGCAGTGCCCCGGACGGTTTCTACGAGCAGTACTTC. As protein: CSAPDGFYEQYF.

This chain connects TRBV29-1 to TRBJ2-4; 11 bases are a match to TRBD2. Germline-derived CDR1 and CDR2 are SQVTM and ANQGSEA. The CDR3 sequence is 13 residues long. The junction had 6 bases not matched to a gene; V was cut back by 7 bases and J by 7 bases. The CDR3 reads CSALLAGVNIQYF. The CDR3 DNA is TGCAGCGCCCTACTAGCGGGAGTGAACATTCAGTACTTC.

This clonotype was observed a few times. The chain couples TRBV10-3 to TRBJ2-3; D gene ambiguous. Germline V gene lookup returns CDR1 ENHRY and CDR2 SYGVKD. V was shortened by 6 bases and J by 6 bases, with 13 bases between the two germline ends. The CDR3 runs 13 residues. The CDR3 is CAIRPPAGDTQYF. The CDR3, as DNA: TGTGCCATCAGGCCCCCCGCCGGGGATACGCAGTATTTT.

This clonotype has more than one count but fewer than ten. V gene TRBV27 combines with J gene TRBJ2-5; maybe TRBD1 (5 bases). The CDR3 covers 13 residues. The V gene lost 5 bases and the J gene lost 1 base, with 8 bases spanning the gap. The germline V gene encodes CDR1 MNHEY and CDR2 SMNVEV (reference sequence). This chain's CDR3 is CASSRQLQETQYF. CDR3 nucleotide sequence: TGTGCCAGCAGTCGACAGCTCCAAGAGACCCAGTACTTC.

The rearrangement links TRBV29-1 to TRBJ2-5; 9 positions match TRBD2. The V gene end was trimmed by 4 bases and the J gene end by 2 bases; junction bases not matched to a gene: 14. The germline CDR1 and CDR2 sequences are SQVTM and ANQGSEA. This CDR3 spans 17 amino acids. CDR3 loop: CSVARGVAGAGQETQYF. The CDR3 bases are TGCAGCGTTGCACGGGGGGTAGCGGGAGCGGGACAAGAGACCCAGTACTTC.

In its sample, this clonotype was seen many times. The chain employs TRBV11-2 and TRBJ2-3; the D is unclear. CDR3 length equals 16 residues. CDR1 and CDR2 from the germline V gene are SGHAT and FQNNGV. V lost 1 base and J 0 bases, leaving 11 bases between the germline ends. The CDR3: CASSLGFTDSTDTQYF. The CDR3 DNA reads TGTGCCAGCAGCTTAGGGTTTACGGATAGCACAGATACGCAGTATTTT.